This TCR beta chain derives from a study of Tregs in tolerant kidney transplant recipients. Generated by immunoSEQ multiplex PCR, the TCRdb table keeps only in-frame clones and is missing some. The sample has around 230,000 clones, about 86% seen once. Unstimulated regulatory T cells (CD4+CD25+CD127-), CD4+CD25- non-regulatory cells, CD4 and CD8 cells were FACS-sorted from thawed PBMCs. Whole-study results and caveats: The most relevant donor-specific Treg TCRbeta repertoire apparently came from expansion with activated donor B cells. Biological reproducibility was not directly addressed in this study.

CDR3 length: 16 amino acids. V shed 3 bases and J 5 bases; nucleotides not matched to a gene: 13. Germline CDR1 GTSNPN, CDR2 SVGIG (reference sequence). Concerning this clone itself: Its target is unknown.

The source is a human donor in good health. The gene calls are TRBV30 and TRBJ2-4; 7 bases align to TRBD2. The sequencing input was CD4+ T cells from blood. The CDR3 coding sequence is TGTGCCTGGAGGTCTACCTCCGGGAGCGGGGAAAACATTCAGTACTTC. Residues: CAWRSTSGSGENIQYF. Together with reference TRBV30 and TRBJ2-4, the CDR3 gives the full variable domain: SQTIHQWPATLVQPVGSPLSLECTVEGTSNPNLYWYRQAAGRGLQLLFYSVGIGQISSEVPQNLSASRPQDRQFILSSKKLLLSDSGFYLCAWRSTSGSGENIQYFGAGTRLSVL.